One and the same sample provided the 32 T cell receptor beta chains below, sequenced in a study of cytomegalovirus exposure and HLA in healthy donors. Here immunoSEQ multiplex PCR was the method, and the copy in TCRdb shows in-frame clones only, minus some. The table shows tens of thousands of clones, with roughly 90% occurring only once. The sequencing input was PBMCs. The receptors originated from a woman aged 18-30 years in good health and CMV-seropositive.

The CDR3 nucleotides read TGCGCCAGCAGTTTGATGAGTTTGCAGGGGGCAAACATTCAGTACTTC. Translating gives CASSLMSLQGANIQYF. This sequence joins TRBV5-1 and TRBJ2-4; 8 bases align to TRBD1. Per germline, CDR1 SGHRS and CDR2 YFSETQ. The CDR3 runs 16 residues. V was pared by 5 bases and J by 6 bases, with 13 bases of the junction left unmatched.

The chain employs TRBV5-1 and TRBJ2-5; no clear D. V lost 6 bases and J lost 2, with 17 bases in between. CDR1 is SGHRS and CDR2 is YFSETQ in the germline V gene. The CDR3 runs 15 residues. CDR3 coding DNA: TGCGCCAGCAATGTTTTTCCGGGTACACAAGAGACCCAGTACTTC. Its translation is CASNVFPGTQETQYF.

The chain joins TRBV11-2 to TRBJ2-1; TRBD2 is a possible D gene (5 bases). Looked up from germline, CDR1 is SGHAT and CDR2 is FQNNGV. The CDR3 contains 15 residues. Deletions cut 0 bases from V and 0 bases from J, with 6 bases between. In DNA form, the CDR3 reads TGTGCCAGCAGCTTAGATCTAGCCTCCTACAATGAGCAGTTCTTC. Protein product: CASSLDLASYNEQFF.

J is TRBJ1-3 and V is TRBV7-9, with D hard to call. Germline V CDR1 and CDR2: SEHNR, FQNEAQ (reference sequence). CDR3 length: 11 residues. Trimming took off 7 bases at V and 1 base at J, with 2 bases between the two ends. CDR3 DNA sequence: TGTGCCAGCATATCTGGAAACACCATATATTTT. Its translation: CASISGNTIYF.

V is TRBV27 and J is TRBJ2-3; no definite D call. The CDR3 is 13 amino acids. Germline CDR1 MNHEY, CDR2 SMNVEV (reference sequence). V was pared by 6 bases and J by 0 bases, with 7 bases between. This CDR3 reads CASSSTSTDTQYF. Here the CDR3 DNA reads TGTGCCAGCAGCTCGACTAGCACAGATACGCAGTATTTT.

The chain joins TRBV6-1 to TRBJ2-2; D is perhaps TRBD2 (6 bases). V was pared by 1 base and J by 5 bases, with 14 bases between. The germline gives CDR1 MNHNS, CDR2 SASEGT. The CDR3 has 16 amino acids. The CDR3 bases are TGTGCCAGCAGTGAAGGGGTGACTAGGACAACCGGGGAGCTGTTTTTT. It encodes CASSEGVTRTTGELFF.

This clone appeared a few times. The chain couples TRBV6-4 to TRBJ2-3; 7 bases line up with TRBD2. Germline assignment: CDR1 MRHNA and CDR2 SNTAGT. V lost 3 bases to trimming and J lost 1 base; unmatched junction nucleotides: 1. The CDR3 covers 14 residues. Here the CDR3 reads CASSERGGTDTQYF. CDR3 sequence (DNA): TGTGCCAGCAGTGAACGGGGGGGCACAGATACGCAGTATTTT.

The chain is built from TRBV28 and TRBJ2-7; D is possibly TRBD1 (6 bases). Germline V lookup: CDR1 MDHEN, CDR2 SYDVKM. The CDR3 has 16 residues. Trimming removed 3 bases at V and 4 bases at J, with 19 bases between. The CDR3 reads CASSFQGTGRSYEQYF. For the CDR3, the DNA is TGTGCCAGCAGTTTCCAGGGGACGGGGCGATCGTACGAGCAGTACTTC.

CDR3 sequence: CASSYSADRVDEQYF. CDR3 coding DNA: TGTGCCAGCAGTTACTCAGCGGACAGGGTCGACGAGCAGTACTTC. J is TRBJ2-7 and V is TRBV6-6, with 8 nucleotides matching TRBD1. Per the germline V gene, CDR1 is MNHNY and CDR2 is SVGAGI (reference sequence). Germline trimming cut 0 bases from V and 5 bases from J; bases unmatched to any gene: 6. CDR3 length equals 15 residues.

V gene TRBV7-9 combines with J gene TRBJ1-4, with D tentatively TRBD1 (6 bases). Per germline, CDR1 SEHNR and CDR2 FQNEAQ (reference sequence). The CDR3 extends over 18 amino acids. The V end lost 6 bases, the J end lost 4 bases, and 24 bases lay between the germline ends. CDR3 nucleotides: TGTGCCAGCAGGCTAGGGGTGGTGAGACAGGAGAATAATGAAAAACTGTTTTTT. This gives the protein CASRLGVVRQENNEKLFF.

This clone was counted only a few times. The rearrangement links TRBV4-1 to TRBJ2-3; TRBD1 is a possible D gene (6 bases). From germline, CDR1 is MGHRA and CDR2 YSYEKL. V was clipped by 2 bases and J by 5 bases, with 26 bases between them. CDR3 length equals 19 residues. The CDR3 DNA follows: TGCGCCAGCAGCCAACCCCCTCTGAACAGGGCGGCCAGGGTAGATACGCAGTATTTT. Protein sequence: CASSQPPLNRAARVDTQYF.

This sequence joins TRBV5-6 and TRBJ1-1; possibly TRBD1 for D (5 bases). Trimming left V 0 bases short and J 0 bases short, with 9 bases between. Germline V gives CDR1 SGHDT, CDR2 YYEEEE. The CDR3 consists of 15 residues. The CDR3 is CASSLEWGLNTEAFF. CDR3 coding DNA: TGTGCCAGCAGCTTGGAGTGGGGCTTGAACACTGAAGCTTTCTTT.

The genes are TRBV7-2 and TRBJ2-7; weak D call: TRBD1 (6 bases). Trimming took off 5 bases at V and 3 bases at J, with 17 bases between the two ends. Germline loops: CDR1 SGHTA, CDR2 FQGNSA. The CDR3 loop spans 15 amino acids. CDR3 coding DNA: TGTGCCAGCAGCCCGAAGACAGGCGGATACTACGAGCAGTACTTC. Its translation is CASSPKTGGYYEQYF.

The J gene is TRBJ2-2, the V gene TRBV4-1; weak D call: TRBD1 (6 bases). The V gene lost 1 base and the J gene lost 5 bases, with 11 bases spanning the gap. This CDR3 has 15 residues. CDR1 is MGHRA and CDR2 is YSYEKL in the germline V gene. CDR3 in DNA: TGCGCCAGCAGCCAAGTCGGCAGGGGTACCGGGGAGCTGTTTTTT. It codes for CASSQVGRGTGELFF.

This clone was found once. The chain joins TRBV30 to TRBJ1-2; maybe TRBD1 (6 bases). The CDR3 contains 13 residues. Trimming took off 0 bases at V and 8 bases at J, with 13 bases between the two ends. In germline, CDR1 is GTSNPN, CDR2 SVGIG (reference sequence). The CDR3 nucleotides are TGTGCCTGGAGTGTAGTGGGGGCAGGCGGCTACACCTTC. Its protein product is CAWSVVGAGGYTF.

This chain joins TRBV27 and TRBJ1-5, with a possible D match to TRBD1 (6 bases). Germline CDR1 and CDR2: MNHEY and SMNVEV (reference sequence). CDR3 length: 14 amino acids. Between the trimmed V and J ends, which lost 2 bases and 6 bases, there was a span of 11 bases. The CDR3 nucleotides are TGTGCCAGCAGTTTAAGGGGGGGCACTCAGCCCCAGCATTTT. It codes for CASSLRGGTQPQHF.

The chain is built from TRBV5-6 and TRBJ1-5; TRBD1 might be the D (5 bases). The V end lost 2 bases, the J end lost 6 bases, and 9 bases lay between the germline ends. CDR3 length: 13 amino acids. From germline, CDR1 is SGHDT and CDR2 YYEEEE. The CDR3 DNA is TGTGCCAGCAGCTTCGGGGGTAGTCAGCCCCAGCATTTT. As protein: CASSFGGSQPQHF.

The genes are TRBV4-2 and TRBJ2-5; 14 nucleotides agree with TRBD2. There are 16 residues in the CDR3. The germline V gene has CDR1 LGHNA and CDR2 YNFKEQ. V was pared by 4 bases and J by 5 bases, with 6 bases of the junction left unmatched. The CDR3 spells CASSPTSGGAKETQYF. The CDR3, as DNA: TGTGCCAGCAGCCCGACTAGCGGGGGGGCTAAGGAGACCCAGTACTTC.

The chain has TRBV21-1 and TRBJ2-5; the DNA was not compared with TRBD1, the D call given in the table. TRBV21-1 is marked as a pseudogene. The CDR3 is 17 residues long. The CDR3 nucleotides read TGTGCCAGCAAGACACACTGGAGGGACAGAATACAAGAGACCCAGTACTTC. This translates into CASKTHWRDRIQETQYF.

This sequence joins TRBV5-5 and TRBJ2-3; 7 nucleotides line up with TRBD2. V dropped 4 bases and J dropped 4; count of bases not matched to a gene: 9. CDR3 length equals 15 residues. From germline, CDR1 is SGHKS and CDR2 YYEKEE (reference sequence). CDR3 bases: TGTGCCAGCAGCCGGGACTACGGCGGGGCAGATACGCAGTATTTT. Translating it yields CASSRDYGGADTQYF.

This clone was detected only once. The same CDR3 also results from other DNA sequences found in this sample. This chain links TRBV9 with TRBJ2-1; D is ambiguous. The V gene lost 0 bases and the J gene lost 4 bases, with 8 bases spanning the gap. Germline lookup yields CDR1 SGDLS and CDR2 YYNGEE. The CDR3 totals 14 residues. CDR3 nucleotide sequence: TGTGCCAGCAGCGTAGGAGCAGGATACAATGAGCAGTTCTTC. It codes for CASSVGAGYNEQFF.

The J gene is TRBJ2-1, the V gene TRBV27, with a tentative D call TRBD2 (5 bases). Between the trimmed V and J ends, which lost 7 bases and 0 bases, there was a span of 16 bases. The CDR3 consists of 16 residues. Germline CDR1 reads MNHEY; CDR2 reads SMNVEV (reference sequence). Written as DNA, the CDR3 is TGTGCCAGCATCGGATTGGGCCGGGGCTCCTACAATGAGCAGTTCTTC. This sequence encodes CASIGLGRGSYNEQFF.

The rearrangement uses TRBV10-1 and TRBJ2-3, with TRBD2 matching 11 bases. The ends lost 5 bases at V and 6 bases at J; junction bases unmatched: 10. Germline V lookup: CDR1 WNHNN, CDR2 SYGVQD (reference sequence). This CDR3 spans 16 amino acids. The CDR3 spells CASSSSTSGRLDTQYF. The DNA of the CDR3 is TGCGCCAGCAGTTCCTCAACTAGCGGGAGATTGGATACGCAGTATTTT.

V usage is TRBV19 and J usage is TRBJ2-3; no clear D. Germline V gene lookup returns CDR1 LNHDA and CDR2 SQIVND (reference sequence). The CDR3 totals 13 residues. V lost 4 bases to trimming and J lost 0 bases, with 5 bases between them. CDR3 sequence: CASSTSSTDTQYF. CDR3 sequence (DNA): TGTGCCAGTAGTACCTCTAGCACAGATACGCAGTATTTT.

The DNA for the CDR3 is TGTGCCAGCAGCTTAGGGACAGGAACAGGGAACACTGAAGCTTTCTTT. Its protein is CASSLGTGTGNTEAFF. This chain uses TRBV7-2 with TRBJ1-1; 7 bases are a match to TRBD1. Losses at the gene ends were 1 base for V and 1 base for J; bases not matched to a gene: 6. CDR3 length: 16 residues. Germline V CDR1 and CDR2: SGHTA, FQGNSA.

The chain is built from TRBV13 and TRBJ2-1, with 8 bases lining up with TRBD2. The CDR3 loop spans 15 amino acids. Germline CDR1 is PRHDT and CDR2 is FYEKMQ (reference sequence). The trim removed 4 bases at V and 2 bases at J, leaving 4 bases unmatched. The CDR3 DNA is TGTGCCAGCAGCTGGGGGACTAGAACCTACAATGAGCAGTTCTTC. Translating it yields CASSWGTRTYNEQFF.

The chain recombines TRBV14 with TRBJ2-5, with 9 bases aligning to TRBD1. Germline V CDR1 and CDR2: SGHDN, FVKESK. V shed 0 bases, J shed 5 bases, and the junction held 7 bases outside the gene matches. The CDR3 has 16 residues. The CDR3 protein is CASSQDTGGFTETQYF. CDR3 nucleotides: TGTGCCAGCAGCCAAGATACAGGGGGCTTCACGGAGACCCAGTACTTC.

The chain employs TRBV10-3 and TRBJ2-5; TRBD1 agrees at 7 bases. Germline V lookup: CDR1 ENHRY, CDR2 SYGVKD. This CDR3 contains 19 residues. J lost 2 bases, V lost 6 bases, and 21 bases had no gene match. CDR3 nucleotide sequence: TGTGCCATCAGCGTACTGGGCAGGGGGTCCTCAGCTCTGCAAGAGACCCAGTACTTC. Translation gives CAISVLGRGSSALQETQYF.

This chain uses TRBV5-8 with TRBJ1-1; 7 bases agree with TRBD1. The V and J ends lost 4 bases and 0 bases, in that order; junction bases with no gene match: 12. This CDR3 region has 17 residues. CDR1 and CDR2 from the germline V gene are SGHTS and YDEGEE. In nucleotides, the CDR3 is TGTGCCAGCAGCGGAGGGACAGTGGGGACATTGAACACTGAAGCTTTCTTT. Translation: CASSGGTVGTLNTEAFF.

This clone was recorded a few times. The gene calls are TRBV9 and TRBJ2-7, with 12 bases aligning to TRBD2. The trim removed 0 bases at V and 4 bases at J, leaving 2 bases unmatched. Germline CDR1 and CDR2: SGDLS and YYNGEE. This CDR3 is built from 15 residues. As DNA, the CDR3 is TGTGCCAGCAGCGTAGGTGGGACTAGCGGGTACGAGCAGTACTTC. Translation: CASSVGGTSGYEQYF. Filled out from reference TRBV9 and TRBJ2-7, the complete variable domain reads DSGVTQTPKHLITATGQRVTLRCSPRSGDLSVYWYQQSLDQGLQFLIQYYNGEERAKGNILERFSAQQFPDLHSELNLSSLELGDSALYFCASSVGGTSGYEQYFGPGTRLTVT.

The rearrangement joins TRBV9 to TRBJ2-1; D is unclear. Trimming shortened V by 4 bases and J by 10 bases, and 9 bases separated the two germline ends. Germline V gives CDR1 SGDLS, CDR2 YYNGEE. CDR3 length: 11 residues. The CDR3 is CASSPGGEQFF. CDR3 nucleotides: TGTGCCAGCAGCCCGGGTGGCGAGCAGTTCTTC. The variable domain in full, completed from reference TRBV9 and TRBJ2-1, reads DSGVTQTPKHLITATGQRVTLRCSPRSGDLSVYWYQQSLDQGLQFLIQYYNGEERAKGNILERFSAQQFPDLHSELNLSSLELGDSALYFCASSPGGEQFFGPGTRLTVL.

V gene TRBV28 combines with J gene TRBJ1-2; D is unclear. The CDR3 consists of 15 residues. Between the trimmed V and J ends, which lost 4 bases and 4 bases, there was a span of 16 bases. From germline, CDR1 is MDHEN and CDR2 SYDVKM. CDR3 nucleotides: TGTGCCAGCAGTTCTATCAGGAACCCTGGCTATGGCTACACCTTC. This codes for CASSSIRNPGYGYTF.